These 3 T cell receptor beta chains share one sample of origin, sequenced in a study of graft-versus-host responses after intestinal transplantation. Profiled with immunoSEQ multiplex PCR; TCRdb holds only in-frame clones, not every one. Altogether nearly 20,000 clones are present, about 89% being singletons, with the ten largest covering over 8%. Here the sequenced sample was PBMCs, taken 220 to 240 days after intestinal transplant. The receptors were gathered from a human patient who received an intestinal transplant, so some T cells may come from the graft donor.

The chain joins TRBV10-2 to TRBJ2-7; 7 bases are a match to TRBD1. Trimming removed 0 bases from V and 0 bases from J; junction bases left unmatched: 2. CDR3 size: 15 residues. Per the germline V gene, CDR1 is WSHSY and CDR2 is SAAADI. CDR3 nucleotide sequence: TGCGCCAGCAGTGAGTCGAACAGGGGCTCCTACGAGCAGTACTTC. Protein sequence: CASSESNRGSYEQYF.

This CDR3 reads CASSYSSGTYGYTF. The CDR3 DNA sequence: TGTGCCAGCAGTTACTCGTCAGGGACCTATGGCTACACCTTC. The chain has TRBV6-5 and TRBJ1-2; TRBD1 might be the D (5 bases). V lost 0 bases, J lost 4 bases, and 9 bases lay in between. Germline V gene lookup returns CDR1 MNHEY and CDR2 SVGAGI. The CDR3 is 14 amino acids.

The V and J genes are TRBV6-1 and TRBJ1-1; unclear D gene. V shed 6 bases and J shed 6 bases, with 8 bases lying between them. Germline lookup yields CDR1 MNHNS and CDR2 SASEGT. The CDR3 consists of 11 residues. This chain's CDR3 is CASSSLPEAFF. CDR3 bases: TGTGCCAGCAGCTCTCTTCCTGAAGCTTTCTTT.